What follows describes a single T cell receptor beta chain. What it binds is unknown. Each gene name is a mouse one. From the germline J gene comes the end of the CDR3, since the read stops 1 residue before it. Profiling relied on immunoSEQ multiplex PCR, and the TCRdb table lists in-frame clones only, not all of them. The table lists 5,000 to 7,500 clones, 40% to 60% of them singletons. The sample belongs to a study of tissue T cells after allogeneic stem cell transplantation. Time point given: mouse harvest day 14 after allogeneic transplant. The graft held 10^6 splenic CD5+ T cells and 10^7 T-cell-depleted bone marrow cells. B6 (H2b) cells into BALB/c (H2d) mice; tissues taken at day 7 or 14. The CDR3 runs to 13 residues. The V end was cut by 2 bases, the J end by 7 bases, with 6 bases between. The germline V gene encodes CDR1 KGHPV and CDR2 FQNQEV (reference sequence). Whole-study results and caveats: Limitations included a small, clinically heterogeneous cohort and limited sampling depth. Across patients, clones rarely overlapped, yet motif clusters were shared tissue-specifically. In patients and mice, blood and spleen missed much of tissue repertoire.

Sequenced input: gut tissue. This TCR was sampled from a female BALB/c mouse given C57BL/6 T cells with graft-versus-host disease after an allogeneic hematopoietic cell transplant. V gene TRBV26 combines with J gene TRBJ1-6, with unresolved D. TRBJ1-6 is identified as an open reading frame with a role that is uncertain. The CDR3 is CASSLAGNSPLYF. The DNA read from the CDR3 is TGTGCCAGCAGTCTGGCGGGAAATTCGCCCCTCTAC.